This TCR beta chain was retrieved from a study of OX40 agonist ivuxolimab in advanced cancers. As for the study in general: Ivuxolimab, an antibody acting as an agonist of OX40 (CD134), was used to treat patients. Three patients, one with hepatocellular carcinoma and two with cutaneous melanoma, achieved partial responses. Dose-escalation patients were diagnosed with hepatocellular carcinoma, melanoma, renal cell cancer or head and neck cancer.

Findings of the study overall: Dosing at 0.1 to 3.0 mg/kg was accompanied by clonal expansion of CD4+ and CD8+ blood T cells by week 6.

Sequencing used immunoSEQ multiplex PCR; TCRdb keeps in-frame clones, though not all of them. The top ten hold 0.45% to 0.7% of the sample, which has tens of thousands of clones, 87% seen once. For this clone: The antigen remains unidentified.

This CDR3 spans 13 amino acids. The ends were cut back, 5 bases at V and 5 bases at J, with 11 bases in the middle. Germline V CDR1 and CDR2: SEHNR, FQNEAQ (reference sequence). The chain carries TRBV7-9 and TRBJ2-3; D call uncertain. Sequencing used CD4+ or CD8+ T cells sorted from blood, obtained in a trial of the OX40 agonist ivuxolimab. The sequence came from an adult with an advanced solid tumor such as melanoma, head and neck, liver or kidney cancer. CDR3 sequence reads: CASSKILGDTQYF. The CDR3 DNA reads as TGTGCCAGCAGCAAAATCCTGGGAGATACGCAGTATTTT.